The sequence of this T cell receptor beta chain was determined in a study of PD-1 blockade in classical Hodgkin lymphoma. Points from the study as a whole: With respect to the repertoire differences, their causes, possibly disease activity or prior therapy, remain undefined. Newly diagnosed patients and complete responders had comparable diversity at baseline.

The method was immunoSEQ multiplex PCR; TCRdb's version includes in-frame clones alone and lacks a portion of them. The data show about 110,000 clones, 80% to 90% seen once. The CDR3 length is 13 residues. CDR1 SEHNR and CDR2 FQNEAQ come from the germline V gene (reference sequence). V lost 9 bases and J lost 3; bases outside the gene matches: 6. Every patient relapsed after autologous stem cell transplantation, and brentuximab vedotin exposure varied. As concerns this clone: Its antigen is unknown.

The clonotype comes from a human donor with classical Hodgkin lymphoma. The chain recombines TRBV7-9 with TRBJ2-5; 8 nucleotides match TRBD2. The material sequenced was peripheral blood mononuclear cells (PBMCs), taken before the second cycle of nivolumab. The CDR3 coding sequence is TGTGCCAGTCGGCGGGGGGCAGAAGAGACCCAGTACTTC. This translates into CASRRGAEETQYF.